The present T cell receptor (beta chain) was sequenced within a study of blood T cell repertoires in COVID-19. Background on the study: COVID-19 samples, acute and convalescent, were from the United States, Italy and Spain. Sample material is recorded as cDNA or gDNA derived from T cells, B-cell-depleted T cells, or PBMCs.

Trimming removed 6 bases at V and 5 bases at J, with 13 bases between. Germline CDR1 and CDR2: WSHSY and SAAADI. The CDR3 loop spans 13 amino acids. Original methodology: Nucleated cell counts were estimated from reference gene primer amplification. Assay used: immunoSEQ multiplex PCR; TCRdb lists only in-frame clones, some missing. V, J and clone size are taken as reported in that table, and D and trimming were inferred from the DNA itself. The sample includes hundreds of thousands of clones, just over 85% seen only once; the top ten take more than 1.4%. The receptor was isolated from a woman under 40 with active or convalescent COVID-19. Sequenced material: peripheral blood. The chain has TRBV10-2 and TRBJ1-1; D not certain. For the CDR3, the DNA is TGCGCCAGCAGCCCCGGGGTTGGTACTGAAGCTTTCTTT. Translating gives CASSPGVGTEAFF.